This is a list of T cell receptor beta chains from one sample in a study of cytomegalovirus exposure and HLA in healthy donors. Produced via immunoSEQ multiplex PCR; TCRdb's table is partial and in-frame only. The data hold 130,000 to 150,000 clones, with 80% to 90% observed a single time. Sequenced material: PBMCs. Every receptor here comes from a man aged 18-30 years in good health and CMV-seropositive. Each CDR3 is given with its conserved first and last residue. The order of the fields is V gene, clone size, CDR3 length, D gene, J gene, CDR3 DNA, CDR3 protein. D genes are given only for firm matches. Rows give clone size only sometimes, using once, few, many, or a class for an expanded clone.

>TRBV9|.|12|.|TRBJ1-2
TGTGCCAGCACGTTGACAGGCCAGAGCTACACCTTC
CASTLTGQSYTF
>TRBV28|.|19|TRBD1|TRBJ1-3
TGTGCCAGCAGTTCCGCCGGGACAGGGATCCCCCTCTCTGGAAACACCATATATTTT
CASSSAGTGIPLSGNTIYF
>TRBV27|.|15|.|TRBJ2-7
TGTGCCAGCAGTTTAGCGGGGACGGTAACCTACGAGCAGTACTTC
CASSLAGTVTYEQYF
>TRBV27|.|16|.|TRBJ2-7
TGTGCCAGCAGTCCCAAGACCGCGGGAAAAAGTTACGAGCAGTACTTC
CASSPKTAGKSYEQYF
>TRBV28|.|14|.|TRBJ1-2
TGTGCCAGCAGTTCGGGGGGGCGCACAAGGGGCTACACCTTC
CASSSGGRTRGYTF
>TRBV29-1|.|13|.|TRBJ1-1
TGCAGCGTTGAACACGAGGTTAAGAATGAAGCTTTCTTT
CSVEHEVKNEAFF
>TRBV25-1|.|12|.|TRBJ1-2
TGTGCCAGCAGTGAATGGAGAAATGGCTACACCTTC
CASSEWRNGYTF
>TRBV25-1|.|16|.|TRBJ1-1
TGTGCCAGCAGTGAAAGTGTCGGGGCGGGGTCCACTGAAGCTTTCTTT
CASSESVGAGSTEAFF
>TRBV29-1|.|13|.|TRBJ2-6
TGCAGCGCTGAGGGCGCAGGGGCCAACGTCCTGACTTTC
CSAEGAGANVLTF
>TRBV15|few|12|.|TRBJ1-1
TGTGCCACCAGCAGATCTTACACTGAAGCTTTCTTT
CATSRSYTEAFF
>TRBV7-9|.|15|.|TRBJ1-1
TGTGCCAGCAGCTTCGGACAGCGGGGGAACACTGAAGCTTTCTTT
CASSFGQRGNTEAFF
>TRBV15|few|15|.|TRBJ1-5
TGTGCCACCAGCAGAGCGCGAACTAGCAATCAGCCCCAGCATTTT
CATSRARTSNQPQHF